A single TCR beta chain is shown here with its context. Its antigen remains unknown. Germline CDR1 and CDR2: SNHLY and FYNNEI. The CDR3 sequence is 17 residues long. V lost 7 bases and J lost 1; bases outside the gene matches: 16. This sample is part of a study of post-analysis software for immune sequencing data. The overall study: Several disease courses (relapsing-remitting, secondary progressive and progressive-relapsing) of multiple sclerosis were included.

The study's findings and limits: The five TRBV segments detected at higher frequency in patients than in controls included TRBV5-6, TRBV5-1 and TRBV20-1. Multiple sclerosis patients had significantly lower normalized Chao1 diversity than controls. Same-batch samples co-clustered strongly by F measure.

Libraries were made from TCR beta cDNA, and they carried unique molecular identifiers. A population of roughly 1 to 11 million T cells gave rise to approximately 530,000 cDNA molecules. MiXCR, run by TCRdb on the PCR reads, gives a single entry per CDR3 protein. The table has some 890,000 distinct CDR3 sequences, 53% seen once. This chain uses TRBV2 with TRBJ2-7; 7 bases are a match to TRBD2. The sequencing input was blood. The receptor was isolated from a girl aged 10 to 17 with multiple sclerosis. The CDR3 sequence is CASTLGDPSGVSYEQYF. The CDR3 DNA reads TGTGCCAGCACCCTAGGGGACCCAAGCGGGGTGTCCTACGAGCAGTACTTC.